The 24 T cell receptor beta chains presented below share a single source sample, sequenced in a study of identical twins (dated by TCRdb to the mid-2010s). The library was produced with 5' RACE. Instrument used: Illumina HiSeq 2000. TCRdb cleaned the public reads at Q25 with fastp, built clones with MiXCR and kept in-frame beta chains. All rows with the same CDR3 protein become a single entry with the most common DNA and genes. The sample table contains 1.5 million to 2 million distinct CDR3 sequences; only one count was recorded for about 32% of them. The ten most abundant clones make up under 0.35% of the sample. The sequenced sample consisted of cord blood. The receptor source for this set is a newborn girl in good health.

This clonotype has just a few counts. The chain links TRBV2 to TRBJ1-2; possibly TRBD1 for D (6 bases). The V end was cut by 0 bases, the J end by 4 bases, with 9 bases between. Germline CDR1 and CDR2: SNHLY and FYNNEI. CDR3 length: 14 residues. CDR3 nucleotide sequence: TGTGCCAGCAGTGAAGCGACAGGTTCCTATGGCTACACCTTC. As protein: CASSEATGSYGYTF.

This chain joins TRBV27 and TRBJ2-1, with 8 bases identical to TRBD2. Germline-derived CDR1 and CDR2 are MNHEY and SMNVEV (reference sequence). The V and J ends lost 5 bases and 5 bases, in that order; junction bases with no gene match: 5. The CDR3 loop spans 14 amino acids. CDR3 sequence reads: CASSPGTRHNEQFF. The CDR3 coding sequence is TGTGCCAGCAGTCCCGGGACTAGACACAATGAGCAGTTCTTC.

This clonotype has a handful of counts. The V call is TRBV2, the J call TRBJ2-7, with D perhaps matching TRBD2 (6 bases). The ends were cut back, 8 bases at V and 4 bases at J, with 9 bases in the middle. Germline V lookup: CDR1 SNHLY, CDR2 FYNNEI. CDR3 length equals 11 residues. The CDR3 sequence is CASRLVYEQYF. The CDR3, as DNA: TGTGCCAGCCGACTAGTTTACGAGCAGTACTTC.

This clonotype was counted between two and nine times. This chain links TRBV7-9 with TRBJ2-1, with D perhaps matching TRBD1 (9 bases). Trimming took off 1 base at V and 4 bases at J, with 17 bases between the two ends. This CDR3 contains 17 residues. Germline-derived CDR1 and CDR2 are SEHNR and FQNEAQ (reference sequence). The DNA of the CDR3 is TGTGCCAGCAGCTTAGGGAGCGGGGGACAGGGATACAATGAGCAGTTCTTC. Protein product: CASSLGSGGQGYNEQFF. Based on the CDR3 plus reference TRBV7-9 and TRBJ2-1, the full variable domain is DTGVSQNPRHKITKRGQNVTFRCDPISEHNRLYWYRQTLGQGPEFLTYFQNEAQLEKSRLLSDRFSAERPKGSFSTLEIQRTEQGDSAMYLCASSLGSGGQGYNEQFFGPGTRLTVL.

CDR3 sequence reads: CAIATPYEQYF. CDR3 sequence (DNA): TGTGCCATCGCGACCCCCTACGAGCAGTACTTC. The J gene is TRBJ2-7, the V gene TRBV7-8; unclear D gene. CDR1 and CDR2 (germline): SGHVS, FQNEAQ. Trimming removed 10 bases from V and 2 bases from J, with 9 bases in between. This CDR3 comprises 11 residues.

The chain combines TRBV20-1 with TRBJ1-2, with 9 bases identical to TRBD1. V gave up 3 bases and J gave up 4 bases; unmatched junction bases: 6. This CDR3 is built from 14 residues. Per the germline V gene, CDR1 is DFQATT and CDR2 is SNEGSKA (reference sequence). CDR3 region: CSASGGQGRYGYTF. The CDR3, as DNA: TGCAGTGCTAGTGGGGGACAGGGCCGCTATGGCTACACCTTC.

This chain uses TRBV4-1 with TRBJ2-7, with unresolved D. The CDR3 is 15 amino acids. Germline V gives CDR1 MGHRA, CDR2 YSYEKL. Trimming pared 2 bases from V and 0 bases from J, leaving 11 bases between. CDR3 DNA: TGCGCCAGCAGCCAATCGGCAGGATTCTCCTACGAGCAGTACTTC. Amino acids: CASSQSAGFSYEQYF.

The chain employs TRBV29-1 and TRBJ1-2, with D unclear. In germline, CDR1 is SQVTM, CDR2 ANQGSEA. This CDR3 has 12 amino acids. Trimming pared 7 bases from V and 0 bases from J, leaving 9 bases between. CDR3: CSALGSNYGYTF. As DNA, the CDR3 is TGCAGCGCGTTAGGATCTAACTATGGCTACACCTTC.

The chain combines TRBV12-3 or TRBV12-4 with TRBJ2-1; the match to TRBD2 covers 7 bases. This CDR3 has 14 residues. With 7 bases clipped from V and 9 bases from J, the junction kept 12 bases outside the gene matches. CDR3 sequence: CASTSGARVGEQFF. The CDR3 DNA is TGTGCCAGCACCAGCGGGGCGCGAGTCGGTGAGCAGTTCTTC.

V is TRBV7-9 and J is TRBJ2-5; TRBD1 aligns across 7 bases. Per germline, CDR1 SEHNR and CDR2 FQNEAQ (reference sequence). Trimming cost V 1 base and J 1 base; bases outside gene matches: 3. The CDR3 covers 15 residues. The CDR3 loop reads CASSLEGTAQETQYF. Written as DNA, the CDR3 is TGTGCCAGCAGCTTAGAAGGGACAGCCCAAGAGACCCAGTACTTC. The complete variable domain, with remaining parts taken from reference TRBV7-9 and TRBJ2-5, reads DTGVSQNPRHKITKRGQNVTFRCDPISEHNRLYWYRQTLGQGPEFLTYFQNEAQLEKSRLLSDRFSAERPKGSFSTLEIQRTEQGDSAMYLCASSLEGTAQETQYFGPGTRLLVL.

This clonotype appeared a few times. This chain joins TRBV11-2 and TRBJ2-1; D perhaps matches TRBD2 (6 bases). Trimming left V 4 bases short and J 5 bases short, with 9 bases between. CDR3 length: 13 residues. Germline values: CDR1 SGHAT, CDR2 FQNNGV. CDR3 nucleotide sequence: TGTGCCAGCAGCTCAAGACTAGACAATGAGCAGTTCTTC. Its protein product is CASSSRLDNEQFF.

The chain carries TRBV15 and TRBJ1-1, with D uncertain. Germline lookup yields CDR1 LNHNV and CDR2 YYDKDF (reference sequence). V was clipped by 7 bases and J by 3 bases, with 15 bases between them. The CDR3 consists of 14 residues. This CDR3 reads CATNSLTRDTEAFF. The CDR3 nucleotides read TGTGCCACCAACAGCCTTACAAGGGACACTGAAGCTTTCTTT.

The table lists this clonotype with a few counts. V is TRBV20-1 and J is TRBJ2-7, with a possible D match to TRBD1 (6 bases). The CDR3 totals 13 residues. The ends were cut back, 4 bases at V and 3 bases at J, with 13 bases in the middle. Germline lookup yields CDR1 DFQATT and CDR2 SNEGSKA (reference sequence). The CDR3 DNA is TGCAGTGCTACCCGGACAGACTACTACGAGCAGTACTTC. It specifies CSATRTDYYEQYF.

CDR3 nucleotides: TGCAGTGCCCAGCCGGCCGCCTACGAGCAGTACTTC. Its protein product is CSAQPAAYEQYF. This chain links TRBV20-1 with TRBJ2-7; D gene unclear. V was pared by 6 bases and J by 2 bases, with 11 bases between. Germline V gene data show CDR1 as DFQATT and CDR2 as SNEGSKA (reference sequence). CDR3 length: 12 residues.

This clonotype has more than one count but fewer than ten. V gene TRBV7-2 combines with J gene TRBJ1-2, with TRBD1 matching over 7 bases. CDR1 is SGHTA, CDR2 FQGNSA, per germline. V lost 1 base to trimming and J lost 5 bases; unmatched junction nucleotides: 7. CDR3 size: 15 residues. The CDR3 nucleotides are TGTGCCAGCAGCTTAGGGGACAGAGCCTTATATGGCTACACCTTC. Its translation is CASSLGDRALYGYTF.

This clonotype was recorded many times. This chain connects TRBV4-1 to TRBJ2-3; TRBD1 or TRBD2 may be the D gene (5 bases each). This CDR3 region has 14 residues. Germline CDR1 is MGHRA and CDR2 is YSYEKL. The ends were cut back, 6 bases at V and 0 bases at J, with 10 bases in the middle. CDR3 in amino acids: CASSIGASTDTQYF. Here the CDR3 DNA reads TGCGCCAGCAGTATCGGGGCTAGCACAGATACGCAGTATTTT.

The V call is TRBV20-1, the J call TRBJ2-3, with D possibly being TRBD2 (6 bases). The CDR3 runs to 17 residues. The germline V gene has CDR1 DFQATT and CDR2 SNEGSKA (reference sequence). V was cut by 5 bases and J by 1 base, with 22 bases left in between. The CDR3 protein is CSAADPGDRGGTDTQYF. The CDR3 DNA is TGCAGTGCTGCCGATCCGGGGGATAGAGGGGGCACAGATACGCAGTATTTT.

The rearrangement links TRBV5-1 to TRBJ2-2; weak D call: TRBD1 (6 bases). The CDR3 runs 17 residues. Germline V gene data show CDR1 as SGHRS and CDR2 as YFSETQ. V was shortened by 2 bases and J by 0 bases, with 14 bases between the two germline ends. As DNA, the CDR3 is TGCGCCAGCAGCTTCCAACCGGGACAAACGAACACCGGGGAGCTGTTTTTT. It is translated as CASSFQPGQTNTGELFF.

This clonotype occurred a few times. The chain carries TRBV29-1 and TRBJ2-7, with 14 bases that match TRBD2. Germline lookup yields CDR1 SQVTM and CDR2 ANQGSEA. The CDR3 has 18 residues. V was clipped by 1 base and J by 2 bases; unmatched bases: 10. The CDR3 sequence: CSVEGTTSGRASAYEQYF. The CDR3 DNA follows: TGCAGCGTTGAAGGCACGACTAGCGGGAGGGCCTCAGCCTACGAGCAGTACTTC.

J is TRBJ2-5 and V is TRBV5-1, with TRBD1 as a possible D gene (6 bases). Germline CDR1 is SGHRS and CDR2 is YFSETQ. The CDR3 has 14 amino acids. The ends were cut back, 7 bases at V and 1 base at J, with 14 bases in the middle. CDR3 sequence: CASCPTGPQETQYF. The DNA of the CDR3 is TGCGCCAGCTGCCCGACAGGTCCCCAAGAGACCCAGTACTTC.

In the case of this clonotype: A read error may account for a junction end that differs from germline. CDR3 DNA sequence: TGCGCCTGCAGCCAAGGGCCAGCGGAGCGACACAATGAGCAGTTCTTC. This encodes CACSQGPAERHNEQFF. This chain joins TRBV4-1 and TRBJ2-1; TRBD2 might be the D (5 bases). This CDR3 spans 16 amino acids. Germline CDR1 and CDR2: MGHRA and YSYEKL.

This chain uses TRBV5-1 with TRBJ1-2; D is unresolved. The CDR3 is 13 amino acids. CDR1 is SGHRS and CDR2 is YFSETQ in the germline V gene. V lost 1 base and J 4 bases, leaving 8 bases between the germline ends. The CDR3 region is CASSLSETYGYTF. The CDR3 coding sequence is TGCGCCAGCAGCTTGTCAGAGACCTATGGCTACACCTTC.

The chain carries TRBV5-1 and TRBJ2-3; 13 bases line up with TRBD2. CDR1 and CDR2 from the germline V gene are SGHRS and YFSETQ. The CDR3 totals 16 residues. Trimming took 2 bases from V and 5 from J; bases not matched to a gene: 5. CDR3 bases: TGCGCCAGCAGCTTCACTAGCGGGAGGGCCGTAGATACGCAGTATTTT. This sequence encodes CASSFTSGRAVDTQYF.

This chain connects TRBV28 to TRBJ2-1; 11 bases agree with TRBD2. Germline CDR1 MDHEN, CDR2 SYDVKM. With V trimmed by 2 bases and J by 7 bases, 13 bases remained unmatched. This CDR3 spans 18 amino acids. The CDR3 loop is CASSLRLVLAGGINEQFF. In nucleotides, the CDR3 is TGTGCCAGCAGTTTACGCCTCGTTCTAGCGGGAGGTATAAATGAGCAGTTCTTC.